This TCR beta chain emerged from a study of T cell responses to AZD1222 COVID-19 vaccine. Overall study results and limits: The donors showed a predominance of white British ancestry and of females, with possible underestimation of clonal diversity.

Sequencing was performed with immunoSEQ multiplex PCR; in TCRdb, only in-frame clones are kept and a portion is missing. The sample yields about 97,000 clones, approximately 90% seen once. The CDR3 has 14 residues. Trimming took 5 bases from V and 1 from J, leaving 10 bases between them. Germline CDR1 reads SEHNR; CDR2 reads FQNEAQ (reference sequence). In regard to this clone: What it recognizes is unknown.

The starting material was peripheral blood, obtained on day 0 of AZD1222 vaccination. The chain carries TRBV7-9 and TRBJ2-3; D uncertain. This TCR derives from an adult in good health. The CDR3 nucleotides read TGTGCCAGCAGCCCACAGTTGGGCACAGATACGCAGTATTTT. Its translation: CASSPQLGTDTQYF.